This is a list of T cell receptor beta chains from one sample in a study of lymphopenia after photon versus proton radiotherapy. Clones were read by immunoSEQ multiplex PCR, and TCRdb kept only the in-frame ones, dropping some. The sample contains roughly 15,000 clones, 70% to 85% of which appear only once. Sequencing was performed on peripheral blood, taken from a patient treated with photon-based radiotherapy. These receptors originate from a man aged 50 or older with gastric cancer. Each CDR3 is given with its conserved first and last residue. Fields, in order: CDR3 DNA, CDR3 protein, D gene, clone size, V gene, J gene. D genes are given only for firm matches. Clone sizes are given selectively: once, few, many, or a class where the clone is expanded.

CDR3 DNA: TGTGCCAGCACCGAGGGGGGACTAGCGGCCTACAATGAGCAGTTCTTC
CDR3 protein: CASTEGGLAAYNEQFF
D gene: TRBD2
clone size: few
V gene: TRBV2
J gene: TRBJ2-1

CDR3 DNA: TGTGCCAGTAGTATAATAGGTTCGACTCCCCAGCATTTT
CDR3 protein: CASSIIGSTPQHF
D gene: NA
clone size: NA
V gene: TRBV19
J gene: TRBJ1-5

CDR3 DNA: TGCGCCAGCAGCCAGGGGGGAGACACATTCTACGAGCAGTACTTC
CDR3 protein: CASSQGGDTFYEQYF
D gene: NA
clone size: NA
V gene: TRBV4-1
J gene: TRBJ2-7

CDR3 DNA: TGTGCCAGCAGCCTATCCGGTGACAGGACGAATCAGCCCCAGCATTTT
CDR3 protein: CASSLSGDRTNQPQHF
D gene: NA
clone size: NA
V gene: TRBV5-5
J gene: TRBJ1-5

CDR3 DNA: TGTGCCATTGGACTAGCGGGGGGTAATGAGCAGTTCTTC
CDR3 protein: CAIGLAGGNEQFF
D gene: TRBD2
clone size: NA
V gene: TRBV10-3
J gene: TRBJ2-1

CDR3 DNA: TGCGCCAGCAGCTTGCTGTTTGACTCTGGGGCCAACGTCCTGACTTTC
CDR3 protein: CASSLLFDSGANVLTF
D gene: NA
clone size: NA
V gene: TRBV5-1
J gene: TRBJ2-6

CDR3 DNA: TGTGCCAGCGGGGGGGCCCTTGGCAATGAGCAGTTCTTC
CDR3 protein: CASGGALGNEQFF
D gene: NA
clone size: NA
V gene: TRBV2
J gene: TRBJ2-1

CDR3 DNA: TGTGCCAGCAGTCCCCTCCAGGGGGCACTTGTAAAACTGTTTTTT
CDR3 protein: CASSPLQGALVKLFF
D gene: TRBD1
clone size: NA
V gene: TRBV7-2
J gene: TRBJ1-4

CDR3 DNA: TGCAGCGTTGCGGTGATGAACACTGAAGCTTTCTTT
CDR3 protein: CSVAVMNTEAFF
D gene: NA
clone size: NA
V gene: TRBV29-1
J gene: TRBJ1-1

CDR3 DNA: TGTGCCAGCAGCTTACTAGCGTCCTACAATGAGCAGTTCTTC
CDR3 protein: CASSLLASYNEQFF
D gene: NA
clone size: NA
V gene: TRBV7-3
J gene: TRBJ2-1

CDR3 DNA: TGTGCCAGTAGTCGGGACAGGGCCACCGGGGAGCTGTTTTTT
CDR3 protein: CASSRDRATGELFF
D gene: TRBD1
clone size: NA
V gene: TRBV19
J gene: TRBJ2-2

CDR3 DNA: TGTGCCAGCAGTTTAGGGACAGGGGGTTACTACGAGCAGTACTTC
CDR3 protein: CASSLGTGGYYEQYF
D gene: TRBD1
clone size: medium-sized
V gene: TRBV27
J gene: TRBJ2-7

CDR3 DNA: TGTGCCAGCAGCCAAGACGCGGGACGGGATGGCTACACCTTC
CDR3 protein: CASSQDAGRDGYTF
D gene: NA
clone size: NA
V gene: TRBV4-2
J gene: TRBJ1-2

CDR3 DNA: TGTGCCAGCAGCCCGGGACAGGGGGCAGATCAGCCCCAGCATTTT
CDR3 protein: CASSPGQGADQPQHF
D gene: TRBD1
clone size: few
V gene: TRBV5-4
J gene: TRBJ1-5

CDR3 DNA: TGTGCCAGCAGCTTATTTACAGACAGCTATGGCTACACCTTC
CDR3 protein: CASSLFTDSYGYTF
D gene: NA
clone size: NA
V gene: TRBV7-9
J gene: TRBJ1-2

CDR3 DNA: TGCGCCAGCAGCCAACAAACCGGGACAGGTCCTTCACCCCTCCACTTT
CDR3 protein: CASSQQTGTGPSPLHF
D gene: TRBD1
clone size: NA
V gene: TRBV4-3
J gene: TRBJ1-6

CDR3 DNA: TGTGCCAGCAGTGATGGTAGGGGGGAGACCCAGTACTTC
CDR3 protein: CASSDGRGETQYF
D gene: NA
clone size: few
V gene: TRBV25-1
J gene: TRBJ2-5

CDR3 DNA: TGTGCCAGTAACTCCCGCGCTAGCACAGATACGCAGTATTTT
CDR3 protein: CASNSRASTDTQYF
D gene: NA
clone size: NA
V gene: TRBV19
J gene: TRBJ2-3

CDR3 DNA: TGTGCCAGCAGCTTATCTCTAGGGGGGACCGGGGAGCTGTTTTTT
CDR3 protein: CASSLSLGGTGELFF
D gene: NA
clone size: few
V gene: TRBV7-9
J gene: TRBJ2-2

CDR3 DNA: TGCGCCAGCAGCTACACGTGGAGGGGACAGCCCCAGCATTTT
CDR3 protein: CASSYTWRGQPQHF
D gene: NA
clone size: NA
V gene: TRBV10-1
J gene: TRBJ1-5

CDR3 DNA: TGTGCCAGCAGCCCCCGACAGGGAATGAACACTGAAGCTTTCTTT
CDR3 protein: CASSPRQGMNTEAFF
D gene: TRBD1
clone size: NA
V gene: TRBV7-6
J gene: TRBJ1-1

CDR3 DNA: TGTGCCAGCAGCAGGGGACAGGGGGCTTCGAACACCGGGGAGCTGTTTTTT
CDR3 protein: CASSRGQGASNTGELFF
D gene: TRBD1
clone size: once
V gene: TRBV7-3
J gene: TRBJ2-2

CDR3 DNA: TGTGCCAGCAGCCAAGATAGCGGGGGGTTGGGCAAAAACATTCAGTACTTC
CDR3 protein: CASSQDSGGLGKNIQYF
D gene: TRBD2
clone size: NA
V gene: TRBV4-2
J gene: TRBJ2-4

CDR3 DNA: TGTGCCATCAGTGAGTCGATGGGGACAGGCGGGGGTGAAGCTTTCTTT
CDR3 protein: CAISESMGTGGGEAFF
D gene: TRBD1
clone size: NA
V gene: TRBV10-3
J gene: TRBJ1-1

CDR3 DNA: TGTGCCATCGAGGGGCTGAACACTGAAGCTTTCTTT
CDR3 protein: CAIEGLNTEAFF
D gene: NA
clone size: NA
V gene: TRBV10-3
J gene: TRBJ1-1

CDR3 DNA: TGTGCCAGCAGTGAAATCTTCGCGAACACTGAAGCTTTCTTT
CDR3 protein: CASSEIFANTEAFF
D gene: NA
clone size: NA
V gene: TRBV2
J gene: TRBJ1-1

CDR3 DNA: TGCGCCAGCAGCTTGGCTGGGGTGGTGACAGATACGCAGTATTTT
CDR3 protein: CASSLAGVVTDTQYF
D gene: NA
clone size: NA
V gene: TRBV5-1
J gene: TRBJ2-3

CDR3 DNA: TGTGCCAGCACCCAGAATCCCCATGGCTACACCTTC
CDR3 protein: CASTQNPHGYTF
D gene: NA
clone size: NA
V gene: TRBV21-1
J gene: TRBJ1-2

CDR3 DNA: TGTGCCAGCAGCGTTGGTCAGGGGACTAGCACAGATACGCAGTATTTT
CDR3 protein: CASSVGQGTSTDTQYF
D gene: NA
clone size: NA
V gene: TRBV9
J gene: TRBJ2-3

CDR3 DNA: TGTGCCAGCAGCCCCGGGACTACCCTTACCTACGAGCAGTACTTC
CDR3 protein: CASSPGTTLTYEQYF
D gene: TRBD2
clone size: NA
V gene: TRBV11-2
J gene: TRBJ2-7

CDR3 DNA: TGTGCCTGGAGGAGAGCAGGGAAGGTGGCTGAAGCTTTCTTT
CDR3 protein: CAWRRAGKVAEAFF
D gene: NA
clone size: NA
V gene: TRBV30
J gene: TRBJ1-1

CDR3 DNA: TGCGCCAGCAGCCCCCACTTAGGGGGTCCCTATTACAATGAGCAGTTCTTC
CDR3 protein: CASSPHLGGPYYNEQFF
D gene: NA
clone size: once
V gene: TRBV5-1
J gene: TRBJ2-1

CDR3 DNA: TGTGCCAGCAGCGTGGAACGGTGGACGAACACCGGGGAGCTGTTTTTT
CDR3 protein: CASSVERWTNTGELFF
D gene: NA
clone size: NA
V gene: TRBV9
J gene: TRBJ2-2

CDR3 DNA: TGTGCCAGCAGCCAAAAGACAGGGGGGTGGAACACTGAAGCTTTCTTT
CDR3 protein: CASSQKTGGWNTEAFF
D gene: TRBD1
clone size: once
V gene: TRBV14
J gene: TRBJ1-1

CDR3 DNA: TGTGCCAGCAGTGACGGGCAGTACACAGATACGCAGTATTTT
CDR3 protein: CASSDGQYTDTQYF
D gene: NA
clone size: NA
V gene: TRBV6-4
J gene: TRBJ2-3

CDR3 DNA: TGTGCCAGCAGCGTAGCTATGGGAGACTATGGCTACACCTTC
CDR3 protein: CASSVAMGDYGYTF
D gene: NA
clone size: NA
V gene: TRBV9
J gene: TRBJ1-2

CDR3 DNA: TGCGCCAGCAGCCCCGGGACAGCTTCCTACGAGCAGTACTTC
CDR3 protein: CASSPGTASYEQYF
D gene: TRBD1
clone size: NA
V gene: TRBV4-3
J gene: TRBJ2-7

CDR3 DNA: TGTGCCAGCACCCCAAAGGGTTCGGGCAATCAGCCCCAGCATTTT
CDR3 protein: CASTPKGSGNQPQHF
D gene: NA
clone size: NA
V gene: TRBV27
J gene: TRBJ1-5

CDR3 DNA: TGTGCCACCAGCAGGGGCGCTCAGGGGTTGGAGACCCAGTACTTC
CDR3 protein: CATSRGAQGLETQYF
D gene: NA
clone size: NA
V gene: TRBV15
J gene: TRBJ2-5

CDR3 DNA: TGTGCCAGCAGCTTACAGCGGGATCAGCCCCAGCATTTT
CDR3 protein: CASSLQRDQPQHF
D gene: NA
clone size: few
V gene: TRBV7-2
J gene: TRBJ1-5

CDR3 DNA: TGTGCCAGCAGCTTAGAACGGTCACCCCTCCACTTT
CDR3 protein: CASSLERSPLHF
D gene: NA
clone size: once
V gene: TRBV7-2
J gene: TRBJ1-6

CDR3 DNA: TGCGCCAGCAGCCAAGATGGGGGAAACACCATATATTTT
CDR3 protein: CASSQDGGNTIYF
D gene: NA
clone size: few
V gene: TRBV4-3
J gene: TRBJ1-3

CDR3 DNA: TGTGCCAGCAGCCAGCGCGGGGACAGCTCTTGGGGCTACACCTTC
CDR3 protein: CASSQRGDSSWGYTF
D gene: TRBD1
clone size: once
V gene: TRBV14
J gene: TRBJ1-2

CDR3 DNA: TGCGCCAGCAGTTTGGATCCTAATTCACCCCTCCACTTT
CDR3 protein: CASSLDPNSPLHF
D gene: NA
clone size: NA
V gene: TRBV10-1
J gene: TRBJ1-6

CDR3 DNA: TGTGCCAGCAGCGGCCGATTGGCCAAAAACATTCAGTACTTC
CDR3 protein: CASSGRLAKNIQYF
D gene: NA
clone size: NA
V gene: TRBV27
J gene: TRBJ2-4

CDR3 DNA: TGTGCCAGCAGAGAATTGGGTTCGAACACTGAAGCTTTCTTT
CDR3 protein: CASRELGSNTEAFF
D gene: NA
clone size: once
V gene: TRBV27
J gene: TRBJ1-1

CDR3 DNA: TGTGCCAGCAGCCGTAGTGGCACAGATACGCAGTATTTT
CDR3 protein: CASSRSGTDTQYF
D gene: NA
clone size: NA
V gene: TRBV11-2
J gene: TRBJ2-3

CDR3 DNA: TGTGCCAGCAGTCCCCCTTTCTTCGACAATGAGCAGTTCTTC
CDR3 protein: CASSPPFFDNEQFF
D gene: NA
clone size: NA
V gene: TRBV2
J gene: TRBJ2-1

CDR3 DNA: TGCGCCAGCAGCCAAGGGGACCTCACCGGGGAGCTGTTTTTT
CDR3 protein: CASSQGDLTGELFF
D gene: NA
clone size: once
V gene: TRBV4-1
J gene: TRBJ2-2

CDR3 DNA: TGTGCCTGGAGGGAAAAGGGACAGGGGACCTCTGGGGCCAACGTCCTGACTTTC
CDR3 protein: CAWREKGQGTSGANVLTF
D gene: TRBD1
clone size: NA
V gene: TRBV30
J gene: TRBJ2-6

CDR3 DNA: TGTGCCAGCAGCCTACGTTTCACCGGGGAGCTGTTTTTT
CDR3 protein: CASSLRFTGELFF
D gene: NA
clone size: few
V gene: TRBV14
J gene: TRBJ2-2

CDR3 DNA: TGTGCCAGCAGCTTAGCAGTAGCGGGGGTTCCCATGAGCTCCTACAATGAGCAGTTCTTC
CDR3 protein: CASSLAVAGVPMSSYNEQFF
D gene: TRBD2
clone size: NA
V gene: TRBV7-6
J gene: TRBJ2-1

CDR3 DNA: TGTGCCAGTATCCCCACGGCCGGGACCTACACCTTC
CDR3 protein: CASIPTAGTYTF
D gene: NA
clone size: NA
V gene: TRBV19
J gene: TRBJ1-2

CDR3 DNA: TGTGCCAGCGAGGGGGGTGAGATGACAGATACGCAGTATTTT
CDR3 protein: CASEGGEMTDTQYF
D gene: NA
clone size: NA
V gene: TRBV2
J gene: TRBJ2-3

CDR3 DNA: TGTGCCAGCCGACGCGGGGCCCGGGGGGAAAAACTGTTTTTT
CDR3 protein: CASRRGARGEKLFF
D gene: NA
clone size: few
V gene: TRBV6-5
J gene: TRBJ1-4

CDR3 DNA: TGTGCCACCAGCAGAGGCCCCTCCGGTGTGGCGGGGGGCCAGAACACCGGGGAGCTGTTTTTT
CDR3 protein: CATSRGPSGVAGGQNTGELFF
D gene: TRBD2
clone size: NA
V gene: TRBV15
J gene: TRBJ2-2

CDR3 DNA: TGCGCCAGCAGCCCCGGACTTTTTACCTACAATGAGCAGTTCTTC
CDR3 protein: CASSPGLFTYNEQFF
D gene: NA
clone size: NA
V gene: TRBV5-1
J gene: TRBJ2-1

CDR3 DNA: TGTGCCAGCAGCGTAGGCCCAGGGAGGGGTGTCGAAGCTTTCTTT
CDR3 protein: CASSVGPGRGVEAFF
D gene: NA
clone size: NA
V gene: TRBV9
J gene: TRBJ1-1